The 14 T cell receptor beta chains in this list originate from one sample, sequenced in a study of blood T cell repertoires in COVID-19. Produced via immunoSEQ multiplex PCR; TCRdb's table is partial and in-frame only. The table lists about 300,000 clones, about 86% of them singletons. The sequenced sample consisted of peripheral blood. The source is a woman aged 45-60 years with acute or convalescent COVID-19.

This clone showed up just a few times. CDR3 DNA: TGTGCCAGCAGTTACCGACTAGACAATGAGCAGTTCTTC. Amino acid sequence: CASSYRLDNEQFF. This chain connects TRBV6-5 to TRBJ2-1; tentative D call: TRBD2 (6 bases). This CDR3 region has 13 residues. CDR1 is MNHEY and CDR2 is SVGAGI in the germline V gene. V lost 2 bases, J lost 5 bases, and 7 bases lay in between.

V usage is TRBV19 and J usage is TRBJ1-5, with 10 bases identical to TRBD1. The CDR3 is 15 residues long. V shed 5 bases, J shed 11 bases, and the junction held 12 bases outside the gene matches. CDR1 LNHDA and CDR2 SQIVND come from the germline V gene (reference sequence). The CDR3 loop is CASSHGTGVVKTQHF. DNA of the CDR3: TGTGCCAGTAGTCACGGGACAGGGGTAGTCAAGACCCAGCATTTT.

This rearrangement joins TRBV7-9 to TRBJ2-3; 10 bases are a match to TRBD1. The germline gives CDR1 SEHNR, CDR2 FQNEAQ (reference sequence). The V segment lost 6 bases and the J segment 4 bases; nucleotides outside the gene matches: 7. The CDR3 sequence is 15 residues long. The CDR3 protein is CASSPPGQGSDTQYF. The CDR3 nucleotides are TGTGCCAGCAGTCCACCGGGACAGGGGTCAGATACGCAGTATTTT.

J is TRBJ1-4 and V is TRBV24-1, with D hard to call. The germline V and J ends were trimmed by 1 base and 7 bases, with 9 bases remaining between them. The germline V gene encodes CDR1 KGHDR and CDR2 SFDVKD. This CDR3 is 14 amino acids long. The CDR3 sequence: CATSDFTTFEKLFF. Written as DNA, the CDR3 is TGTGCCACCAGTGATTTTACGACTTTTGAAAAACTGTTTTTT.

This chain joins TRBV4-1 and TRBJ2-5; 7 positions match TRBD2. Germline V lookup: CDR1 MGHRA, CDR2 YSYEKL. CDR3 length: 15 residues. V dropped 2 bases and J dropped 4; count of bases not matched to a gene: 7. CDR3 nucleotide sequence: TGCGCCAGCAGCCAACGACTAGCCGGCCCAGAGACCCAGTACTTC. Translation gives CASSQRLAGPETQYF.

The chain has TRBV12-3 or TRBV12-4 and TRBJ2-7; D is possibly TRBD2 (6 bases). The CDR3 consists of 13 residues. Trimming took off 1 base at V and 3 bases at J, with 7 bases between the two ends. In DNA form, the CDR3 reads TGTGCCAGCAGTTTAGGGCGGGGCTACGAGCAGTACTTC. This encodes CASSLGRGYEQYF.

The chain couples TRBV11-1 to TRBJ2-3, with no clear D. V gave up 2 bases and J gave up 6 bases, with 9 bases separating them. This CDR3 has 13 amino acids. Per the germline V gene, CDR1 is SGHAT and CDR2 is FQDESV (reference sequence). CDR3 in amino acids: CASSLHSIDTQYF. The DNA of the CDR3 is TGTGCCAGCAGCTTACATAGCATCGATACGCAGTATTTT.

J is TRBJ2-1 and V is TRBV9, with 8 bases fitting TRBD2. This CDR3 contains 16 residues. V dropped 2 bases and J dropped 0; count of bases not matched to a gene: 4. Germline V gives CDR1 SGDLS, CDR2 YYNGEE. In nucleotides, the CDR3 is TGTGCCAGCAGCGTTGGCGGGAGGAGCTCCTACAATGAGCAGTTCTTC. Translated: CASSVGGRSSYNEQFF.

The chain is built from TRBV6-5 and TRBJ1-1; perhaps TRBD1 as D (6 bases). Germline-derived CDR1 and CDR2 are MNHEY and SVGAGI. Trimming stripped 5 bases from V and 1 base from J, with 11 bases between. This CDR3 is built from 14 residues. The CDR3 sequence: CASSNRVPNTEAFF. The CDR3 region has the DNA TGTGCCAGCAGTAACAGGGTCCCGAACACTGAAGCTTTCTTT.

The chain joins TRBV13 to TRBJ1-1; D unclear. The CDR3 runs 15 residues. CDR1 and CDR2 from the germline V gene are PRHDT and FYEKMQ (reference sequence). Trimming removed 8 bases from V and 0 bases from J, with 16 bases in between. Here the CDR3 DNA reads TGTGCCAGCCGGCGGCGGGCTCAAATGAACACTGAAGCTTTCTTT. Translated: CASRRRAQMNTEAFF.

J is TRBJ2-1 and V is TRBV12-5, with D uncertain. The V gene lost 2 bases and the J gene lost 4 bases, with 6 bases spanning the gap. The germline V gene encodes CDR1 LGHNT and CDR2 FRNRAP. CDR3 length: 13 amino acids. The CDR3 nucleotides are TGTGCTAGTGGTTTGTGGGCGTACAATGAGCAGTTCTTC. Protein product: CASGLWAYNEQFF.

V is TRBV30 and J is TRBJ1-1; D call uncertain. Trimming shortened V by 3 bases and J by 3 bases, and 11 bases separated the two germline ends. This CDR3 contains 13 residues. Germline V lookup: CDR1 GTSNPN, CDR2 SVGIG (reference sequence). The DNA of the CDR3 is TGTGCCTGGAGCTTCCACCGGGACACTGAAGCTTTCTTT. Translation gives CAWSFHRDTEAFF. Variable domain in full (rest from reference TRBV30 and TRBJ1-1): SQTIHQWPATLVQPVGSPLSLECTVEGTSNPNLYWYRQAAGRGLQLLFYSVGIGQISSEVPQNLSASRPQDRQFILSSKKLLLSDSGFYLCAWSFHRDTEAFFGQGTRLTVV.

The chain links TRBV21-1 to TRBJ2-2; the table's D call, TRBD1, has no DNA check behind it. TRBV21-1 is reported as a pseudogene. CDR3 length: 16 residues. The CDR3: CAREGRGQGRTGELFF. The CDR3 nucleotides read TGTGCCAGGGAGGGACGGGGACAGGGAAGGACCGGGGAGCTGTTTTTT.

This clone has a handful of counts. The V gene is TRBV10-2, the J gene TRBJ2-5, with TRBD2 matching 8 bases. There are 15 residues in the CDR3. Germline V gene data show CDR1 as WSHSY and CDR2 as SAAADI. V gave up 3 bases and J gave up 2 bases; unmatched junction bases: 5. Written as DNA, the CDR3 is TGCGCCAGCAGTGACCCAGCGGGAGAACAAGAGACCCAGTACTTC. Amino acid sequence: CASSDPAGEQETQYF.